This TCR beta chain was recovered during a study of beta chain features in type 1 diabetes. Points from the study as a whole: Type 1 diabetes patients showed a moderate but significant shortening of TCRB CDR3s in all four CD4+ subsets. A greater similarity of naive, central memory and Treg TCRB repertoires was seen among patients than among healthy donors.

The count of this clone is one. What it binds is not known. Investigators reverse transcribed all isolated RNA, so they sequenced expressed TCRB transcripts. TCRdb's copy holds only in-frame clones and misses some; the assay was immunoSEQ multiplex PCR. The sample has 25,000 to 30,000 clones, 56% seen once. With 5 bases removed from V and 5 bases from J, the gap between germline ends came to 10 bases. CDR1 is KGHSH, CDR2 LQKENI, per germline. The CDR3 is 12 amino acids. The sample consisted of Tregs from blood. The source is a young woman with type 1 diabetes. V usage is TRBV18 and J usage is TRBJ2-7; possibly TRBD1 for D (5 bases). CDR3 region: CASSSGHHEQYF. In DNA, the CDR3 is TGTGCCAGCTCATCCGGACACCACGAGCAGTACTTC.